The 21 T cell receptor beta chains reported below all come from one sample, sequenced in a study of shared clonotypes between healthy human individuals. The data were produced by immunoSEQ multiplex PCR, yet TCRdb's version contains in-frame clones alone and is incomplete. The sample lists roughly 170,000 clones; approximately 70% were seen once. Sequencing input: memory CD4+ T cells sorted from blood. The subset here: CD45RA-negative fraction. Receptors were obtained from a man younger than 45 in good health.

CDR3 residues: CASSFGWKRRGSTYEQYF. The CDR3 coding sequence is TGTGCCAGCAGCTTCGGATGGAAACGACGGGGATCGACCTACGAGCAGTACTTC. This chain links TRBV7-2 with TRBJ2-7, with a possible D match to TRBD2 (5 bases). The CDR3 is 18 amino acids. Trimming left V 3 bases short and J 2 bases short, with 23 bases between. Germline lookup yields CDR1 SGHTA and CDR2 FQGNSA. Combining the CDR3 with reference TRBV7-2 and TRBJ2-7 gives the whole variable domain GAGVSQSPSNKVTEKGKDVELRCDPISGHTALYWYRQSLGQGLEFLIYFQGNSAPDKSGLPSDRFSAERTGGSVSTLTIQRTQQEDSAVYLCASSFGWKRRGSTYEQYFGPGTRLTVT.

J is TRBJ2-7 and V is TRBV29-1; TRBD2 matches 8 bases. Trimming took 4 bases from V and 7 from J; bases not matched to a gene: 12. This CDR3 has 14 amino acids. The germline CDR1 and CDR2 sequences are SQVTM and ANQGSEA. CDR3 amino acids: CSVVLVAGTLEQYF. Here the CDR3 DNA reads TGCAGCGTTGTCCTGGTAGCGGGGACCTTGGAGCAGTACTTC.

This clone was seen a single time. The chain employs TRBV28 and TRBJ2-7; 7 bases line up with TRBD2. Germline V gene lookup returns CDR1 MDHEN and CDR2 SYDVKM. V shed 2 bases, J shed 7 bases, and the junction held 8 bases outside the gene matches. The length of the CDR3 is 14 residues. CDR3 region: CASSLLADGAEQYF. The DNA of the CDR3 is TGTGCCAGCAGTTTACTAGCGGACGGGGCAGAGCAGTACTTC.

DNA for the CDR3: TGCGCCAGCAGCTTGGTTCCGGAGATCTATGAGCAGTTCTTC. Protein product: CASSLVPEIYEQFF. The V call is TRBV5-1, the J call TRBJ2-1; D unresolved. There are 14 residues in the CDR3. Looked up from germline, CDR1 is SGHRS and CDR2 is YFSETQ. The V and J ends lost 0 bases and 8 bases respectively, with 12 bases between them.

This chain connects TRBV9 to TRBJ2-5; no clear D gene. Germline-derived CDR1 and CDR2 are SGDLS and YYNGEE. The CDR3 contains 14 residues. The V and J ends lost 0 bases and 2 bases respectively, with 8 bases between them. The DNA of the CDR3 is TGTGCCAGCAGCGTAGATGTGTCACAAGAGACCCAGTACTTC. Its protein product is CASSVDVSQETQYF. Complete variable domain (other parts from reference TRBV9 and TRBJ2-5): DSGVTQTPKHLITATGQRVTLRCSPRSGDLSVYWYQQSLDQGLQFLIQYYNGEERAKGNILERFSAQQFPDLHSELNLSSLELGDSALYFCASSVDVSQETQYFGPGTRLLVL.

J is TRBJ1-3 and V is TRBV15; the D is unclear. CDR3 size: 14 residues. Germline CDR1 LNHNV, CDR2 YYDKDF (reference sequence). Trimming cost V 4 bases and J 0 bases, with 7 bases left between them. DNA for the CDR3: TGTGCCACCAGCAAGGAAAGCTCTGGAAACACCATATATTTT. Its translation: CATSKESSGNTIYF.

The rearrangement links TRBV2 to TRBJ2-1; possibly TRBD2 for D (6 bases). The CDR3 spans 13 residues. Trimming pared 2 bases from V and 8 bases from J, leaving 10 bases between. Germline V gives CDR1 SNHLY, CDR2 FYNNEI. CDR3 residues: CASSELTGDEQFF. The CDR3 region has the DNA TGTGCCAGCAGTGAATTAACGGGGGATGAGCAGTTCTTC.

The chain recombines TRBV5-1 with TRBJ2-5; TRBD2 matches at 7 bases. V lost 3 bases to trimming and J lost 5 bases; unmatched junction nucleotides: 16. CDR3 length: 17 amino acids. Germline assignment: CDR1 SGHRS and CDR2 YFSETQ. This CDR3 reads CASSSGKAGGIVETQYF. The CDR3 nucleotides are TGCGCCAGCAGCTCGGGAAAGGCCGGGGGGATTGTTGAGACCCAGTACTTC.

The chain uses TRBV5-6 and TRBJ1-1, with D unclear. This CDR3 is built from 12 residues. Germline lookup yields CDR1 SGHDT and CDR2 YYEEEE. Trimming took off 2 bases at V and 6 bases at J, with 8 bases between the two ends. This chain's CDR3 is CASSFSGSEAFF. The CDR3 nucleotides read TGTGCCAGCAGCTTCTCGGGCTCTGAAGCTTTCTTT.

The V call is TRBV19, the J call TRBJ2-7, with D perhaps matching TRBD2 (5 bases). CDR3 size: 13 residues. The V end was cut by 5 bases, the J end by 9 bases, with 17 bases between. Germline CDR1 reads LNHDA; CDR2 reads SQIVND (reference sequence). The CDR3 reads CASSLREGLGQYF. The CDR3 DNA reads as TGTGCCAGTAGTCTTCGGGAAGGACTGGGGCAGTACTTC.

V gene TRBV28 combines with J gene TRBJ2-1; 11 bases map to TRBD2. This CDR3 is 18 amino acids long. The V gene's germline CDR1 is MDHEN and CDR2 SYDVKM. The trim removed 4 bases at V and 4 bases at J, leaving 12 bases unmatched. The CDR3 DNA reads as TGTGCCAGCAGTTCTACCCCCCCCAGACTAGCGGGGTACAATGAGCAGTTCTTC. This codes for CASSSTPPRLAGYNEQFF.

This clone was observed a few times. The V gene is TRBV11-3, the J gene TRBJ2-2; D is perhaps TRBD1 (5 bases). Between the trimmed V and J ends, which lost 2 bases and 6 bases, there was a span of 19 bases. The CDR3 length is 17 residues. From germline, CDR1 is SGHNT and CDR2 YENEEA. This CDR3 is CASSLRGSSTSPGELFF. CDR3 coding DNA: TGTGCCAGCAGCTTAAGGGGTTCCTCGACAAGCCCCGGGGAGCTGTTTTTT.

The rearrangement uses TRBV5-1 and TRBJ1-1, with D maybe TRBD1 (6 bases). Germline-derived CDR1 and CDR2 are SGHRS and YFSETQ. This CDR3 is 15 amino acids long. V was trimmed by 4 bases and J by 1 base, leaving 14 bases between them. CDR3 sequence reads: CASSVLQGGNTEAFF. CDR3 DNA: TGCGCCAGCAGCGTCCTACAGGGAGGGAACACTGAAGCTTTCTTT.

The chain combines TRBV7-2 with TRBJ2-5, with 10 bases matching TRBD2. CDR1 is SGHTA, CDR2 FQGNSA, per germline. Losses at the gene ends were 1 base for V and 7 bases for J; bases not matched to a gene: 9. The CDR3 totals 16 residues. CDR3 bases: TGTGCCAGCAGCTTAGGGCTAGCGGGAGTCTTTGGGACCCAGTACTTC. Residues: CASSLGLAGVFGTQYF. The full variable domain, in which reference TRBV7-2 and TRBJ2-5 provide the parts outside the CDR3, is GAGVSQSPSNKVTEKGKDVELRCDPISGHTALYWYRQSLGQGLEFLIYFQGNSAPDKSGLPSDRFSAERTGGSVSTLTIQRTQQEDSAVYLCASSLGLAGVFGTQYFGPGTRLLVL.

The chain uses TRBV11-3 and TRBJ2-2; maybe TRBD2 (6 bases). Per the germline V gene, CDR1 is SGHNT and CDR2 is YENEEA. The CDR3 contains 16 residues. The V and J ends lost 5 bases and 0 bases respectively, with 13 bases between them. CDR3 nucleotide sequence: TGTGCCAGCAGCCGAGGGACTTCTACGAACACCGGGGAGCTGTTTTTT. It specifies CASSRGTSTNTGELFF.

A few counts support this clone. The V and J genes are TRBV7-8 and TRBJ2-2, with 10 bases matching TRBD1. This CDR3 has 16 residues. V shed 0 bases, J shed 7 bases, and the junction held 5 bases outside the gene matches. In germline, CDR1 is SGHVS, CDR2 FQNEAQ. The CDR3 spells CASSLAWTGGGGELFF. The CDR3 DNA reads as TGTGCCAGCAGCTTAGCGTGGACAGGGGGTGGCGGGGAGCTGTTTTTT. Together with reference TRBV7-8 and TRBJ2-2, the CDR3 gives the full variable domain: GAGVSQSPRYKVAKRGQDVALRCDPISGHVSLFWYQQALGQGPEFLTYFQNEAQLDKSGLPSDRFFAERPEGSVSTLKIQRTQQEDSAVYLCASSLAWTGGGGELFFGEGSRLTVL.

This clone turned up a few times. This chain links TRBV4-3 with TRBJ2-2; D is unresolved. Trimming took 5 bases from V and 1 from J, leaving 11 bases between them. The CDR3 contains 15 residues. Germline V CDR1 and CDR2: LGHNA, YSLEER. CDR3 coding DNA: TGCGCCAGCAGCTCCAGGACGGTGAACACCGGGGAGCTGTTTTTT. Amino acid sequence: CASSSRTVNTGELFF.

CDR3 region: CSARQNQPQHF. DNA of the CDR3: TGCAGTGCTAGACAGAATCAGCCCCAGCATTTT. The V call is TRBV20-1, the J call TRBJ1-5, with D unclear. V lost 2 bases, J lost 4 bases, and 3 bases lay in between. Germline-derived CDR1 and CDR2 are DFQATT and SNEGSKA (reference sequence). This CDR3 has 11 amino acids.

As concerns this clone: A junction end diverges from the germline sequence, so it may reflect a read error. The CDR3 region is CASRMGLTGTEAFF. The CDR3 DNA reads as TGTGCCAGTCGTATGGGACTTACAGGCACTGAAGCTTTCTTT. The chain is built from TRBV19 and TRBJ1-1, with D possibly TRBD1 on 5 matching bases. Germline V gene sequence: CDR1 LNHDA, CDR2 SQIVND (reference sequence). The CDR3 loop spans 14 amino acids.

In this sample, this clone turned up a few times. The CDR3 sequence is CASSPRGTGELFF. Written as DNA, the CDR3 is TGTGCCAGCAGTCCCAGGGGAACCGGGGAGCTGTTTTTT. V and J are TRBV2 and TRBJ2-2; D possibly corresponds to TRBD1 (6 bases). CDR3 length equals 13 residues. CDR1 is SNHLY and CDR2 is FYNNEI in the germline V gene. Trimming cost V 5 bases and J 5 bases, with 9 bases left between them.

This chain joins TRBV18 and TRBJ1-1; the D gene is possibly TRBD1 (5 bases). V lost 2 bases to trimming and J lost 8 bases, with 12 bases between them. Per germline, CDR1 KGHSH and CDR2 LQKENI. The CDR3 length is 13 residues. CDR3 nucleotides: TGTGCCAGCTCACCAGGGGCTATACAGGAAGCTTTCTTT. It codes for CASSPGAIQEAFF. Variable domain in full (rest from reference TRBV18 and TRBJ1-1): NAGVMQNPRHLVRRRGQEARLRCSPMKGHSHVYWYRQLPEEGLKFMVYLQKENIIDESGMPKERFSAEFPKEGPSILRIQQVVRGDSAAYFCASSPGAIQEAFFGQGTRLTVV.